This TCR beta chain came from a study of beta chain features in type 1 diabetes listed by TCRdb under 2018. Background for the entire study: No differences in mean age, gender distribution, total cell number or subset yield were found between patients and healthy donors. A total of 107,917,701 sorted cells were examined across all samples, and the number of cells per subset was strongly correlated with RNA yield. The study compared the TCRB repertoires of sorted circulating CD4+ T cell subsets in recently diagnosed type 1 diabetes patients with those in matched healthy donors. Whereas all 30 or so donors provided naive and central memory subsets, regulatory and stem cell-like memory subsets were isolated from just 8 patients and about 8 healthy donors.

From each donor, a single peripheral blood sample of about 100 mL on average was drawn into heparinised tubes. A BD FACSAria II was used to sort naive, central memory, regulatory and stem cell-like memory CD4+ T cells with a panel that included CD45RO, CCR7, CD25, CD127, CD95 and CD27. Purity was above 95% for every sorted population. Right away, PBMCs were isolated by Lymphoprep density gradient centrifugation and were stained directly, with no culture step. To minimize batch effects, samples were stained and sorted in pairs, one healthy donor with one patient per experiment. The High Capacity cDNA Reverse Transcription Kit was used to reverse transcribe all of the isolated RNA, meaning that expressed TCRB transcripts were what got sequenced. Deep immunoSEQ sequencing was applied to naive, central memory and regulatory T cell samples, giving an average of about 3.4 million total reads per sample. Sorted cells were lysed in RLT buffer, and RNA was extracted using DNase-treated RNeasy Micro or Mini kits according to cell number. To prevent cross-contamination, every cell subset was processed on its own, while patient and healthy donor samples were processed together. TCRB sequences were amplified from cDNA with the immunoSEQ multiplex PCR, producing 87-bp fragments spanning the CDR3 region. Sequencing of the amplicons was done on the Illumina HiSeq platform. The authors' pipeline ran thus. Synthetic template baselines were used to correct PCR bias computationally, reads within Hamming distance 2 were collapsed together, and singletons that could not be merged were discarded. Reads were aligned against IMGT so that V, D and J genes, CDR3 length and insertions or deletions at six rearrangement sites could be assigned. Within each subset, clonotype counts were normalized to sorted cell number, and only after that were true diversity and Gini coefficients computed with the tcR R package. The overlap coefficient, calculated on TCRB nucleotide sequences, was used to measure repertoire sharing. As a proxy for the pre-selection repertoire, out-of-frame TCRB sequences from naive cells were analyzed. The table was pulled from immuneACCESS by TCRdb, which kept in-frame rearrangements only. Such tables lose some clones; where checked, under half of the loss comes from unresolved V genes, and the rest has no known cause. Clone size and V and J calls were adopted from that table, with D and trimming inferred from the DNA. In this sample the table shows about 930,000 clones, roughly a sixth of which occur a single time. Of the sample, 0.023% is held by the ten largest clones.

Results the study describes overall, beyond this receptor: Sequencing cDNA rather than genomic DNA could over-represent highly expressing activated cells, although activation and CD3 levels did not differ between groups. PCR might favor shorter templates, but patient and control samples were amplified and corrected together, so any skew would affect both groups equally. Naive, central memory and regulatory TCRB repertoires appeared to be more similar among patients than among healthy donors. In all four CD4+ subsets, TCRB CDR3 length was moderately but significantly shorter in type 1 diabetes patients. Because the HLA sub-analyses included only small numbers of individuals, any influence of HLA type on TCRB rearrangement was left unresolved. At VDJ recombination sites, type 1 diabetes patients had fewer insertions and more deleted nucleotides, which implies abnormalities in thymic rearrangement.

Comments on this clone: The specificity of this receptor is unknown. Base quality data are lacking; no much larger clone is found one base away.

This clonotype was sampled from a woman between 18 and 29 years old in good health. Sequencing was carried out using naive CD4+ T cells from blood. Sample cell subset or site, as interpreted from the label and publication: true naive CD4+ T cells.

The DNA sequence is TGTGCCAGCACGGGTTACAATGAGCAGTTCTTC. Protein translation: CASTGYNEQFF. This chain joins TRBV7-9 to TRBJ2-1, with no reliable assignment of the D segment. The CDR3 has 11 amino acids, counting the end cysteine and phenylalanine. Only CDR3 DNA remains: 33 bases, in frame from the first base. CDR1 is given as SEHNR and CDR2 as FQNEAQ, both from the germline V gene (reference sequence). The trim is 7 bases for V and 4 bases for J, with a gap of 5 bases between the germline ends.